What follows are 31 T cell receptor beta chains derived from one specimen sequenced in a study of blood T cells in healthy people across ages. The use of a sample-barcoded 5' primer and a J-beta primer mix characterized a second PCR of about 6 to 11 cycles. One entry per CDR3 protein results from TCRdb running MiXCR on the 5' RACE reads. The data contain 550,000 to 750,000 distinct CDR3 sequences, roughly 21% of them singletons. Sequencing was carried out using blood. These TCRs come from a man between 70 and 80 years old in good health.

About this clonotype itself: One base away lies a much larger clone, so this may be a sequencing read error. The chain is built from TRBV18 and TRBJ2-1; tentatively, D is TRBD1 or TRBD2 (10 bases each). CDR1 is KGHSH, CDR2 LQKENI, per germline. CDR3 length equals 19 residues. For the CDR3, the DNA is TGTGCCAGCTCACTATCTCGACAGGGGGCACTAGCGGGATCCAATGAGCTGTTCTTC. The encoded protein is CASSLSRQGALAGSNELFF.

The chain carries TRBV7-3 and TRBJ2-5; TRBD2 matches 9 bases. The closer fit of TRBJ2-1 to the DNA end suggests the J call may be wrong. Germline CDR1 and CDR2: SGHTA and FQGTGA. This CDR3 is built from 16 residues. The CDR3 nucleotides read TGTGCCAGCAGCGTGTCTAGCGGGGTCTTTTTCGATGAGCAGTTCTTC. It specifies CASSVSSGVFFDEQFF.

This chain uses TRBV6-6 with TRBJ2-4; D may be TRBD1 or TRBD2 (5 bases each). V was clipped by 0 bases and J by 2 bases, with 17 bases between them. CDR1 and CDR2 (germline): MNHNY, SVGAGI (reference sequence). The CDR3 has 18 amino acids. The CDR3 here is CASSYSPGLAGSKNIQYF. In DNA form, the CDR3 reads TGTGCCAGCAGTTACTCACCCGGGCTAGCAGGGTCCAAAAACATTCAGTACTTC.

This chain connects TRBV28 to TRBJ2-1; D not resolved. Per the germline V gene, CDR1 is MDHEN and CDR2 is SYDVKM. V shed 7 bases and J shed 1 base, with 17 bases lying between them. The CDR3 extends over 16 amino acids. The CDR3: CASTSLVGSSYNEQFF. The CDR3, as DNA: TGTGCCAGCACCTCCCTAGTGGGGTCATCCTACAATGAGCAGTTCTTC.

The rearrangement uses TRBV20-1 and TRBJ2-7; the match to TRBD2 covers 9 bases. The J call may be wrong; the DNA end is better matched by TRBJ2-1. The CDR3 contains 15 residues. CDR1 and CDR2 (germline): DFQATT, SNEGSKA (reference sequence). The chain's CDR3 is CSARDPASGNNEQFF. The CDR3 DNA sequence: TGCAGTGCTAGAGATCCGGCTAGCGGGAACAATGAGCAGTTCTTC.

The chain combines TRBV9 with TRBJ1-4; D is perhaps TRBD1 (5 bases). Germline V gives CDR1 SGDLS, CDR2 YYNGEE. V was shortened by 2 bases and J by 3 bases, with 11 bases between the two germline ends. This CDR3 contains 15 residues. The CDR3 bases are TGTGCCAGCAGCGTTGAGGGGCAGGCTAATGAAAAACTGTTTTTT. Its protein product is CASSVEGQANEKLFF.

This clonotype was counted between two and nine times. V gene TRBV12-3 or TRBV12-4 combines with J gene TRBJ1-6; 9 bases are shared with TRBD1. The junction had 8 bases not matched to a gene; V was cut back by 4 bases and J by 7 bases. The CDR3 contains 16 residues. The CDR3 DNA follows: TGTGCCAGCAGTTCCGGGGACAGGGAGGTCAATTCACCCCTCCACTTT. It is translated as CASSSGDREVNSPLHF.

This chain connects TRBV19 to TRBJ2-7; no definite D call. The V and J ends lost 5 bases and 5 bases respectively, with 16 bases between them. CDR3 length: 14 residues. From germline, CDR1 is LNHDA and CDR2 SQIVND (reference sequence). This CDR3 reads CASSLRAPIDEQYF. CDR3 nucleotide sequence: TGTGCCAGTAGTCTCCGGGCCCCCATCGACGAGCAGTACTTC.

The table lists this clonotype with many counts. The chain employs TRBV20-1 and TRBJ1-1; D uncertain. The CDR3 totals 11 residues. CDR1 and CDR2 (germline): DFQATT, SNEGSKA (reference sequence). The CDR3 here is CRGIKDTEAFF. The CDR3 DNA sequence: TGCAGAGGGATTAAGGACACTGAAGCTTTCTTT.

The J gene is TRBJ2-5, the V gene TRBV12-3 or TRBV12-4; 13 nucleotides match TRBD2. The J call may not be correct, given that the DNA end is closer to TRBJ2-7. The CDR3 covers 15 residues. This chain's CDR3 is CASSQGLAGEFEQYF. DNA for the CDR3: TGTGCCAGCAGTCAAGGACTAGCGGGAGAGTTCGAGCAGTACTTC.

This sequence joins TRBV20-1 and TRBJ2-5; 7 positions match TRBD1. The J call could be wrong; TRBJ2-7 is a better fit for the DNA end. There are 17 residues in the CDR3. Germline V CDR1 and CDR2: DFQATT, SNEGSKA (reference sequence). The CDR3 sequence: CSAGETRTGPRDYEQYF. CDR3 nucleotides: TGCAGTGCTGGCGAAACCCGGACAGGACCTAGGGACTACGAGCAGTACTTC.

This clonotype appeared a few times. The chain recombines TRBV3-1 with TRBJ2-5; D uncertain. TRBJ2-7 matches the DNA end more closely, so the J call is doubtful. The germline V gene has CDR1 LGHDT and CDR2 YNNKEL (reference sequence). The CDR3 consists of 14 residues. CDR3 in amino acids: CASSQGSSIYEQYF. For the CDR3, the DNA is TGTGCCAGCAGCCAGGGGTCTTCTATTTACGAGCAGTACTTC.

This chain's CDR3 is CASSFAGKITDTQYF. The CDR3 nucleotides read TGCGCCAGCAGCTTTGCGGGCAAGATCACAGATACGCAGTATTTT. This rearrangement joins TRBV5-1 to TRBJ2-3, with TRBD2 as a possible D gene (5 bases). Germline values: CDR1 SGHRS, CDR2 YFSETQ. The CDR3 runs to 15 residues. Trimming cost V 2 bases and J 2 bases, with 12 bases left between them.

In its sample, this clonotype was seen many times. The V call is TRBV29-1, the J call TRBJ2-4, with a possible D match to TRBD1 (6 bases). Trimming took 3 bases from V and 5 from J, leaving 8 bases between them. CDR3 length: 12 residues. Looked up from germline, CDR1 is SQVTM and CDR2 is ANQGSEA. The CDR3 spells CSVDSGENIQYF. The CDR3 nucleotides are TGCAGCGTTGACTCAGGGGAAAACATTCAGTACTTC.

The V and J genes are TRBV4-1 and TRBJ1-3; tentatively, D is TRBD1 (5 bases). Germline values: CDR1 MGHRA, CDR2 YSYEKL. The CDR3 spans 18 residues. The ends were cut back, 0 bases at V and 3 bases at J, with 18 bases in the middle. Here the CDR3 DNA reads TGCGCCAGCAGCCAAGAAGGAGGGGCGAGGGCCGGTGGAAACACCATATATTTT. This sequence encodes CASSQEGGARAGGNTIYF.

This clonotype was seen more than once but under ten times. This chain links TRBV5-6 with TRBJ2-1; unclear D gene. The germline gives CDR1 SGHDT, CDR2 YYEEEE. V was shortened by 0 bases and J by 7 bases, with 11 bases between the two germline ends. This CDR3 region has 14 residues. CDR3 residues: CASSLVGQKNEQFF. The CDR3 bases are TGTGCCAGCAGCTTGGTGGGTCAGAAGAATGAGCAGTTCTTC.

This clonotype was detected many times. The chain links TRBV6-1 to TRBJ2-5, with 10 bases fitting TRBD2. The ends lost 4 bases at V and 1 base at J; junction bases unmatched: 3. The CDR3 is made up of 15 amino acids. Germline V gene sequence: CDR1 MNHNS, CDR2 SASEGT. CDR3 nucleotide sequence: TGTGCCAGCAGTGCAGCGGGAGGGCTCCAAGAGACCCAGTACTTC. Translation gives CASSAAGGLQETQYF.

V gene TRBV28 combines with J gene TRBJ1-1; no clear D. The V and J ends lost 6 bases and 3 bases respectively, with 5 bases between them. Germline V gives CDR1 MDHEN, CDR2 SYDVKM. This CDR3 region has 11 residues. The CDR3 DNA is TGTGCCAGCAGGACATACACTGAAGCTTTCTTT. Amino acid sequence: CASRTYTEAFF.

This clonotype was observed a handful of times. The chain combines TRBV7-9 with TRBJ1-5; D is unclear. V was pared by 1 base and J by 6 bases, with 7 bases between. The CDR3 loop spans 13 amino acids. Germline loops: CDR1 SEHNR, CDR2 FQNEAQ (reference sequence). CDR3 sequence: CASSLDVTQPQHF. In nucleotides, the CDR3 is TGTGCCAGCAGCTTAGACGTTACTCAGCCCCAGCATTTT.

This clonotype was seen repeatedly, ten times or more. J is TRBJ2-5 and V is TRBV18; TRBD1 matches at 7 bases. With V trimmed by 8 bases and J by 5 bases, 8 bases remained unmatched. Germline-derived CDR1 and CDR2 are KGHSH and LQKENI. CDR3 length equals 13 residues. The CDR3 sequence: CASSPRGSETQYF. CDR3 in DNA: TGTGCCAGCAGCCCCAGGGGGAGTGAGACCCAGTACTTC.

The V and J genes are TRBV5-6 and TRBJ2-2; TRBD1 matches 7 bases. Germline lookup yields CDR1 SGHDT and CDR2 YYEEEE. The junction had 2 bases not matched to a gene; V was cut back by 4 bases and J by 5 bases. The CDR3 has 13 residues. The CDR3 is CASSVGQTGELFF. The DNA for the CDR3 is TGTGCCAGCAGCGTGGGACAGACCGGGGAGCTGTTTTTT.

In this sample, this clonotype turned up a few times. The chain employs TRBV2 and TRBJ2-6, with D unresolved. This CDR3 has 15 residues. V gave up 2 bases and J gave up 0 bases, with 5 bases separating them. The V gene's germline CDR1 is SNHLY and CDR2 FYNNEI. In nucleotides, the CDR3 is TGTGCCAGCAGTGAATTTATCTCTGGGGCCAACGTCCTGACTTTC. It yields the protein CASSEFISGANVLTF.

The chain employs TRBV20-1 and TRBJ1-6, with D hard to call. The CDR3 has 12 residues. Trimming shortened V by 7 bases and J by 7 bases, and 11 bases separated the two germline ends. CDR1 and CDR2 from the germline V gene are DFQATT and SNEGSKA (reference sequence). The CDR3 bases are TGCAGTGTTGGCCGCGGGAATTCACCCCTCCACTTT. Its translation is CSVGRGNSPLHF.

This clonotype showed up just a few times. The rearrangement links TRBV20-1 to TRBJ2-1; possibly TRBD2 for D (5 bases). V lost 1 base and J lost 8, with 18 bases in between. Germline V gene lookup returns CDR1 DFQATT and CDR2 SNEGSKA (reference sequence). The CDR3 is made up of 15 amino acids. CDR3 nucleotide sequence: TGCAGTGCTAGAGGGGAGAAACCATTTTCGGATGAGCAGTTCTTC. This sequence encodes CSARGEKPFSDEQFF.

Comments on this clonotype: Just one base apart from a much larger clone, this may be a read error. V is TRBV7-9 and J is TRBJ2-3, with 10 bases lining up with TRBD2. The germline CDR1 and CDR2 sequences are SEHNR and FQNEAQ (reference sequence). The CDR3 has 14 amino acids. CDR3 sequence (DNA): TGTGCCAGCAGACGGGGACTAGCGACAGATATGCAGTATTTT. Residues: CASRRGLATDMQYF.

This clonotype was observed a few times. This chain joins TRBV6-2 or TRBV6-3 and TRBJ2-5; 15 bases match TRBD2. The J call may be incorrect, as the DNA end agrees better with TRBJ2-1. The CDR3 covers 17 residues. CDR1 and CDR2 (germline): MNHEY, SVGEGT. CDR3 in DNA: TGTGCCAGCAGTTCCTCCGGGACTAGCGGGAGGCGCAATGAGCAGTTCTTC. This sequence encodes CASSSSGTSGRRNEQFF.

This clonotype was seen only a few times. The CDR3 nucleotides are TGTGCCAGCAGTGAATGGGACGGGCAAGAGACCCAGTACTTC. Residues: CASSEWDGQETQYF. The V gene is TRBV25-1, the J gene TRBJ2-5; either TRBD1 or TRBD2 may supply D (5 bases each). The V end lost 1 base, the J end lost 2 bases, and 8 bases lay between the germline ends. Germline V gives CDR1 MGHDK, CDR2 SYGVNS. This CDR3 is built from 14 residues. Combining the CDR3 with reference TRBV25-1 and TRBJ2-5 gives the whole variable domain EADIYQTPRYLVIGTGKKITLECSQTMGHDKMYWYQQDPGMELHLIHYSYGVNSTEKGDLSSESTVSRIRTEHFPLTLESARPSHTSQYLCASSEWDGQETQYFGPGTRLLVL.

CDR3 bases: TGTGCCAGCAGCTTAGCGTATACGGGAGGGCCGGACACAGATACGCAGTATTTT. It is translated as CASSLAYTGGPDTDTQYF. The chain is built from TRBV7-2 and TRBJ2-3, with 8 bases aligning to TRBD2. This CDR3 contains 18 residues. CDR1 and CDR2 from the germline V gene are SGHTA and FQGNSA. The trim removed 0 bases at V and 2 bases at J, leaving 10 bases unmatched.

The table lists this clonotype with a count of one. A junction end diverges from the germline sequence, so it may reflect a read error. The chain recombines TRBV20-1 with TRBJ2-1; possible D gene TRBD1, 6 bases. CDR1 and CDR2 (germline): DFQATT, SNEGSKA (reference sequence). The CDR3 sequence is 15 residues long. The CDR3 is CSAREGGAKNNERFF. CDR3 bases: TGCAGTGCTAGAGAAGGGGGAGCGAAGAACAATGAGCGGTTCTTC.

This chain links TRBV6-5 with TRBJ2-5; possible D gene TRBD2, 5 bases. CDR1 MNHEY and CDR2 SVGAGI come from the germline V gene. The CDR3 is made up of 15 amino acids. V lost 5 bases, J lost 4 bases, and 17 bases lay in between. In nucleotides, the CDR3 is TGTGCCAGCAGTACATCGGGTAGCGTCATAGAGACCCAGTACTTC. Its protein is CASSTSGSVIETQYF.

In this sample, this clonotype turned up many times. The rearrangement joins TRBV2 to TRBJ1-1; TRBD1 might be the D (5 bases). This CDR3 is built from 13 residues. Germline CDR1 SNHLY, CDR2 FYNNEI. V lost 7 bases, J lost 5 bases, and 14 bases lay in between. The CDR3 nucleotides are TGTGCCAGCAAATTCAGGGTAACGACTGAAGCTTTCTTT. It encodes CASKFRVTTEAFF. Together with reference TRBV2 and TRBJ1-1, the CDR3 gives the full variable domain: EPEVTQTPSHQVTQMGQEVILRCVPISNHLYFYWYRQILGQKVEFLVSFYNNEISEKSEIFDDQFSVERPDGSNFTLKIRSTKLEDSAMYFCASKFRVTTEAFFGQGTRLTVV.